These 5 T cell receptor beta chains came from one sample sequenced in a study of cytomegalovirus exposure and HLA in healthy donors. PCR primers comprised 60 Vbeta and 13 Jbeta primers. Sequencing used immunoSEQ multiplex PCR; TCRdb keeps in-frame clones, though not all of them. The table includes about 140,000 clones, roughly 85% detected once. The sequenced sample was PBMCs. All receptors come from a man in his forties or fifties in good health and CMV-seropositive.

V usage is TRBV28 and J usage is TRBJ1-1; TRBD1 matches at 10 bases. CDR1 MDHEN and CDR2 SYDVKM come from the germline V gene. V lost 8 bases, J lost 1 base, and 10 bases stayed unmatched. CDR3 size: 16 residues. This chain's CDR3 is CASPPSRDRGNTEAFF. The CDR3, as DNA: TGTGCCAGCCCCCCATCTAGGGACAGGGGGAACACTGAAGCTTTCTTT.

The chain has TRBV14 and TRBJ2-1; no firm D call. The CDR3 has 18 residues. Trimming removed 5 bases at V and 1 base at J, with 21 bases between. Germline CDR1 and CDR2: SGHDN and FVKESK. CDR3 residues: CASSSSYRIILSYNEQFF. The CDR3 bases are TGTGCCAGCAGCTCAAGCTATAGAATTATTCTATCCTACAATGAGCAGTTCTTC.

V gene TRBV7-8 combines with J gene TRBJ2-5, with D uncertain. Matching the DNA end better, TRBJ2-7 makes the J call doubtful. Germline V CDR1 and CDR2: SGHVS, FQNEAQ. CDR3 length: 12 residues. CDR3 region: CASSLALREQYF. In DNA form, the CDR3 reads TGTGCCAGCAGCTTAGCGTTACGCGAGCAGTACTTC.

This chain connects TRBV2 to TRBJ1-1; no clear D. The germline V gene encodes CDR1 SNHLY and CDR2 FYNNEI. Trimming pared 6 bases from V and 7 bases from J, leaving 18 bases between. There are 14 residues in the CDR3. CDR3 DNA sequence: TGTGCCAGCAGGATGGACTCCCCGAAGGGTGAAGCTTTCTTT. Amino acid sequence: CASRMDSPKGEAFF.

This clone was observed a single time. The CDR3 region is CAWDLGLNQPQHF. In DNA form, the CDR3 reads TGTGCCTGGGACTTGGGGCTTAATCAGCCCCAGCATTTT. V is TRBV30 and J is TRBJ1-5; possibly TRBD1 for D (5 bases). The CDR3 totals 13 residues. The germline V gene has CDR1 GTSNPN and CDR2 SVGIG (reference sequence). The V end lost 5 bases, the J end lost 4 bases, and 12 bases lay between the germline ends.